The 30 T cell receptor beta chains reported below all come from one sample, sequenced in a study of CD8+CD57+ T cells in acquired aplastic anemia. Patients who underwent sequencing had shown CD8+CD57+ cell expansion by flow cytometry. The TCR beta profiling, which covered VDJ combination and CDR3 sequence, was carried out using genomic DNA as the template. TCRdb fed the reads into MiXCR, producing one record per CDR3 protein. The sample has approximately 58,000 distinct CDR3 sequences; 55% to 70% are singletons. The sample comprised sorted CD4+, CD8+, or CD8+CD57+ T cells (not recorded which) from PBMCs. These receptors came from a human donor with aplastic anemia.

The gene calls are TRBV19 and TRBJ2-3, with TRBD1 identical over 7 bases. The J segment lost 6 bases and the V segment lost 8 bases, leaving 8 bases of the junction unmatched. Germline values: CDR1 LNHDA, CDR2 SQIVND (reference sequence). This CDR3 spans 13 amino acids. The CDR3 DNA reads as TGTGCCAGTTCGGCCAGGGGGATGGATACGCAGTATTTT. Residues: CASSARGMDTQYF.

The V and J genes are TRBV25-1 and TRBJ1-4; 8 bases fit TRBD1. The CDR3 is made up of 16 amino acids. Germline loops: CDR1 MGHDK, CDR2 SYGVNS. The V and J ends lost 1 base and 4 bases, in that order; junction bases with no gene match: 5. CDR3 in amino acids: CASSESGGGFNEKLFF. The CDR3 DNA is TGTGCCAGCAGTGAATCAGGGGGCGGTTTTAATGAAAAACTGTTTTTT. The full variable domain, completed using reference TRBV25-1 and TRBJ1-4, is EADIYQTPRYLVIGTGKKITLECSQTMGHDKMYWYQQDPGMELHLIHYSYGVNSTEKGDLSSESTVSRIRTEHFPLTLESARPSHTSQYLCASSESGGGFNEKLFFGSGTQLSVL.

This clonotype was recorded at least ten times. The chain employs TRBV25-1 and TRBJ1-6, with D possibly matching TRBD1 (5 bases). Trimming shortened V by 1 base and J by 2 bases, and 12 bases separated the two germline ends. CDR1 and CDR2 (germline): MGHDK, SYGVNS. The CDR3 contains 17 residues. CDR3 sequence reads: CASSEWETAAYNSPLHF. The CDR3 nucleotides are TGTGCCAGCAGTGAATGGGAGACAGCAGCCTATAATTCACCCCTCCACTTT.

The V and J genes are TRBV19 and TRBJ1-5; 9 bases match TRBD1. The CDR3 totals 13 residues. Germline assignment: CDR1 LNHDA and CDR2 SQIVND (reference sequence). Trimming took 3 bases from V and 6 from J; bases not matched to a gene: 0. The CDR3 DNA reads TGTGCCAGTAGTATGGACAGGGGTCAGCCCCAGCATTTT. Its protein product is CASSMDRGQPQHF.

The chain links TRBV9 to TRBJ2-5; D gene ambiguous. V lost 3 bases to trimming and J lost 9 bases, with 15 bases between them. From germline, CDR1 is SGDLS and CDR2 YYNGEE. The CDR3 has 13 amino acids. CDR3 coding DNA: TGTGCCAGCAGCGGCTTGGGGTATGAGGCCCAGTACTTC. It codes for CASSGLGYEAQYF.

V is TRBV7-6 and J is TRBJ1-6; tentative D call: TRBD1 (5 bases). Germline CDR1 SGHVS, CDR2 FNYEAQ. The CDR3 has 12 amino acids. V was trimmed by 3 bases and J by 10 bases, leaving 7 bases between them. The CDR3 DNA reads TGTGCCAGCAGCTTCAGGGACTCACCCCTCCACTTT. Amino acids: CASSFRDSPLHF.

This clonotype was counted many times. The chain is built from TRBV6-1 and TRBJ1-2, with 8 bases aligning to TRBD1. The J segment lost 6 bases and the V segment lost 5 bases, leaving 8 bases of the junction unmatched. Germline V gene sequence: CDR1 MNHNS, CDR2 SASEGT. The CDR3 has 14 residues. In DNA, the CDR3 is TGTGCCAGCAGTCAATCTACAGGGGGTGATGGCTACACCTTC. Residues: CASSQSTGGDGYTF.

The table lists this clonotype with a few counts. The chain recombines TRBV19 with TRBJ1-1; D gene unclear. Germline CDR1 LNHDA, CDR2 SQIVND (reference sequence). The CDR3 runs to 14 residues. Trimming removed 9 bases from V and 1 base from J, with 15 bases in between. CDR3 sequence: CASIMGDKNTEAFF. As DNA, the CDR3 is TGTGCCAGCATAATGGGAGATAAGAACACTGAAGCTTTCTTT.

V and J are TRBV2 and TRBJ2-3, with unresolved D. The CDR3 sequence is 11 residues long. V dropped 4 bases and J dropped 10 bases, with 9 bases sitting between them. Germline CDR1 is SNHLY and CDR2 is FYNNEI. CDR3 protein: CASSVGLAQYF. For the CDR3, the DNA is TGTGCCAGCAGTGTGGGTTTGGCGCAGTATTTT.

CDR3 sequence: CAISEDRLYGYTF. As DNA, the CDR3 is TGTGCCATCAGTGAGGACAGATTGTATGGCTACACCTTC. This sequence joins TRBV10-3 and TRBJ1-2; a weak D match, TRBD1 (5 bases). CDR3 length equals 13 residues. Trimming cost V 2 bases and J 5 bases, with 9 bases left between them. Looked up from germline, CDR1 is ENHRY and CDR2 is SYGVKD.

This clonotype was counted ten times or more. This chain links TRBV6-1 with TRBJ2-1; the match to TRBD1 covers 8 bases. With V trimmed by 5 bases and J by 6 bases, 9 bases remained unmatched. CDR1 is MNHNS, CDR2 SASEGT, per germline. The CDR3 runs to 15 residues. CDR3: CASSINQDRVNEQFF. The CDR3 DNA reads as TGTGCCAGCAGTATCAACCAGGACAGGGTCAATGAGCAGTTCTTC.

This clonotype was counted at least ten times. The CDR3 protein is CASSGGWGGSTDTQYF. CDR3 coding DNA: TGTGCCAGCAGCGGAGGTTGGGGGGGAAGCACAGATACGCAGTATTTT. This rearrangement joins TRBV7-8 to TRBJ2-3; 7 nucleotides align to TRBD2. The CDR3 runs to 16 residues. Germline V gene data show CDR1 as SGHVS and CDR2 as FQNEAQ. Trimming cost V 5 bases and J 0 bases; bases outside gene matches: 8.

This clonotype was observed once. This rearrangement joins TRBV29-1 to TRBJ1-2, with D possibly matching TRBD1 (5 bases). CDR1 is SQVTM and CDR2 is ANQGSEA in the germline V gene. This CDR3 is 12 amino acids long. The V gene lost 7 bases and the J gene lost 5 bases, with 14 bases spanning the gap. The CDR3 region has the DNA TGCAGCGCCCAGGGAGAAGGGTATGGCTACACCTTC. It encodes CSAQGEGYGYTF.

V gene TRBV24-1 combines with J gene TRBJ1-1, with a tentative D call TRBD1 (5 bases). This CDR3 comprises 13 residues. Looked up from germline, CDR1 is KGHDR and CDR2 is SFDVKD. The germline V and J ends were trimmed by 5 bases and 4 bases, with 10 bases remaining between them. The CDR3 DNA reads as TGTGCCACCAGTGGGGGCATCGGCACTGAAGCTTTCTTT. Residues: CATSGGIGTEAFF.

The V call is TRBV24-1, the J call TRBJ1-3; D unclear. CDR3 length equals 14 residues. The germline V gene encodes CDR1 KGHDR and CDR2 SFDVKD. V lost 0 bases, J lost 5 bases, and 7 bases lay in between. The CDR3 spells CATSDLGDRNTIYF. For the CDR3, the DNA is TGTGCCACCAGTGATTTGGGGGATAGAAACACCATATATTTT.

For this clonotype: Since no conserved phenylalanine or tryptophan closes the CDR3, a read error is the likely cause. The CDR3 is CASSNRQPGTDTQYS. The CDR3 coding sequence is TGTGCCAGTAGTAACCGACAGCCTGGCACAGATACGCAGTATTCT. The chain combines TRBV19 with TRBJ2-3; possibly TRBD1 for D (5 bases). The germline V gene encodes CDR1 LNHDA and CDR2 SQIVND (reference sequence). The CDR3 runs 15 residues. V shed 4 bases and J shed 1 base, with 12 bases lying between them.

This clonotype was detected many times. The chain employs TRBV7-8 and TRBJ1-5; the D gene is possibly TRBD1 (5 bases). Per germline, CDR1 SGHVS and CDR2 FQNEAQ. The CDR3 is 13 residues long. Trimming cost V 2 bases and J 7 bases, with 9 bases left between them. CDR3: CASSLPGMQPQHF. The DNA for the CDR3 is TGTGCCAGCAGCTTACCAGGGATGCAGCCCCAGCATTTT.

V gene TRBV2 combines with J gene TRBJ2-7; 7 nucleotides match TRBD1. Germline V lookup: CDR1 SNHLY, CDR2 FYNNEI. The CDR3 covers 15 residues. The CDR3 reads CVRSGRGQLTYEQYF. The DNA for the CDR3 is TGTGTCCGCAGTGGAAGGGGACAGCTAACCTACGAGCAGTACTTC.

V usage is TRBV20-1 and J usage is TRBJ1-2, with a possible D match to TRBD1 (6 bases). Trimming shortened V by 5 bases and J by 7 bases, and 20 bases separated the two germline ends. This CDR3 comprises 14 residues. CDR1 DFQATT and CDR2 SNEGSKA come from the germline V gene (reference sequence). The chain's CDR3 is CSAQEQGPGGGYTF. CDR3 bases: TGCAGTGCTCAAGAACAGGGCCCTGGGGGTGGCTACACCTTC.

This clonotype appeared many times. The chain couples TRBV20-1 to TRBJ2-7; 8 nucleotides align to TRBD1. With V trimmed by 6 bases and J by 2 bases, 9 bases remained unmatched. CDR3 length: 14 amino acids. Germline-derived CDR1 and CDR2 are DFQATT and SNEGSKA (reference sequence). The CDR3 bases are TGCAGTGCAACCGACAGGGGAAATACCTACGAGCAGTACTTC. This gives the protein CSATDRGNTYEQYF.

The CDR3 DNA follows: TGCAGTGCATCCTCCGGGACAGCGAATCAGCCCCAGCATTTT. Amino acid sequence: CSASSGTANQPQHF. The genes are TRBV20-1 and TRBJ1-5; 7 nucleotides align to TRBD1. The V segment lost 6 bases and the J segment 4 bases; nucleotides outside the gene matches: 9. CDR3 length: 14 amino acids. Germline V lookup: CDR1 DFQATT, CDR2 SNEGSKA (reference sequence).

V and J are TRBV19 and TRBJ1-6; D remains unclear. V lost 7 bases and J 7 bases, leaving 14 bases between the germline ends. Germline assignment: CDR1 LNHDA and CDR2 SQIVND (reference sequence). The CDR3 loop spans 14 amino acids. Here the CDR3 DNA reads TGTGCCAGTAAGACGAACAGCCTAAATTCACCCCTCCACTTT. Amino acid sequence: CASKTNSLNSPLHF.

This clonotype is medium-sized (0.01 to 0.1%) within its sample. The chain employs TRBV25-1 and TRBJ1-1; the D gene is possibly TRBD1 (5 bases). Per germline, CDR1 MGHDK and CDR2 SYGVNS. This CDR3 is 14 amino acids long. V lost 2 bases and J 1 base, leaving 8 bases between the germline ends. In DNA, the CDR3 is TGTGCCAGCAGTGAACAAAGGGGGAACACTGAAGCTTTCTTT. It yields the protein CASSEQRGNTEAFF.

The chain carries TRBV15 and TRBJ2-1; D is unresolved. Germline CDR1 LNHNV, CDR2 YYDKDF (reference sequence). This CDR3 has 11 amino acids. Trimming shortened V by 6 bases and J by 4 bases, and 4 bases separated the two germline ends. The CDR3 DNA sequence: TGTGCCACCAGTGGGTACAATGAGCAGTTCTTC. Protein product: CATSGYNEQFF.

This clonotype was observed at least ten times. This chain uses TRBV5-6 with TRBJ2-7; D perhaps matches TRBD2 (5 bases). CDR1 and CDR2 from the germline V gene are SGHDT and YYEEEE. The CDR3 has 14 residues. V lost 0 bases, J lost 0 bases, and 7 bases lay in between. The chain's CDR3 is CASSLGGSSYEQYF. The DNA of the CDR3 is TGTGCCAGCAGCTTGGGAGGGAGCTCCTACGAGCAGTACTTC.

The V gene is TRBV4-2, the J gene TRBJ1-2; 8 bases are a match to TRBD1. The CDR3 is made up of 14 amino acids. Germline V CDR1 and CDR2: LGHNA, YNFKEQ. V lost 4 bases and J lost 5; bases outside the gene matches: 6. For the CDR3, the DNA is TGTGCCAGCAGCCCTACAGGGGGGTATTATGGCTACACCTTC. Translation gives CASSPTGGYYGYTF.

The V and J genes are TRBV7-6 and TRBJ2-2; D is unclear. The V end lost 5 bases, the J end lost 5 bases, and 18 bases lay between the germline ends. This CDR3 is built from 16 residues. Germline assignment: CDR1 SGHVS and CDR2 FNYEAQ. The CDR3 nucleotides read TGTGCCAGCAGCCCCTTTGGTTGGGATGGGACCGGGGAGCTGTTTTTT. The encoded protein is CASSPFGWDGTGELFF.

This chain joins TRBV11-1 and TRBJ2-7, with TRBD1 matching over 9 bases. CDR3 length: 16 residues. Unmatched junction bases numbered 13, after V lost 5 bases and J lost 5 bases. Germline V lookup: CDR1 SGHAT, CDR2 FQDESV (reference sequence). The CDR3, as DNA: TGTGCCAGCAGCCCGTTACCGGGACAGGGTGTGGACGAGCAGTACTTC. Its translation: CASSPLPGQGVDEQYF.

The rearrangement joins TRBV10-3 to TRBJ2-1; TRBD2 matches 8 bases. The CDR3 is 13 amino acids. The ends lost 6 bases at V and 5 bases at J; junction bases unmatched: 3. Germline-derived CDR1 and CDR2 are ENHRY and SYGVKD. The CDR3 DNA reads TGTGCCATCAGGACTAGCGAAAACAATGAGCAGTTCTTC. Residues: CAIRTSENNEQFF.

This clonotype was found many times. The V gene is TRBV7-9, the J gene TRBJ1-6; possible D gene TRBD1, 5 bases. Germline CDR1 and CDR2: SEHNR and FQNEAQ (reference sequence). The CDR3 totals 15 residues. V lost 5 bases and J 0 bases, leaving 8 bases between the germline ends. CDR3 region: CASSGGNSYNSPLHF. CDR3 coding DNA: TGTGCCAGCAGCGGGGGGAACTCCTATAATTCACCCCTCCACTTT.